Sequencing of this T cell receptor (beta chain) was carried out in a study of blood T cell repertoires in COVID-19. Study background: COVID-19 samples collected from the United States, Italy and Spain covered acute and convalescent phases. Sources were T cells, B-cell-depleted T cells, or PBMCs; the material itself was cDNA or gDNA.

In the source study's methods: It was from reference gene primer amplification that nucleated cell counts were estimated. Generated by immunoSEQ multiplex PCR, the TCRdb table keeps only in-frame clones and is missing some. That table furnishes V, J and clone size, whereas the DNA furnished D and trimming. The sample contains about 260,000 clones, around nine tenths of which appear only once. With 0 bases removed from V and 4 bases from J, the gap between germline ends came to 10 bases. The CDR3 length is 14 residues. Per germline, CDR1 SGHNT and CDR2 YYREEE (reference sequence). The sequence derives from a woman between 70 and 85 years old with COVID-19, enrolled during active disease. The sample comprised peripheral blood. The rearrangement uses TRBV5-4 and TRBJ1-1; a possible D gene is TRBD1 (6 bases). The CDR3 region has the DNA TGTGCCAGCAGCTTGGACAGGGCGACCACTGAAGCTTTCTTT. Translated: CASSLDRATTEAFF.